The 28 T cell receptor beta chains in this list originate from one sample, sequenced in a study of OX40 agonist ivuxolimab in advanced cancers. The library came from the immunoSEQ multiplex PCR assay. This is the immuneACCESS table as TCRdb keeps it, with only in-frame sequences that have V and J called. A part of the clones is gone; compared with another copy, unresolved V genes explain less than half, and the rest is unexplained. The sample data list 60,000 to 85,000 clones, and 85% of these were observed just once. The ten largest clones capture roughly 2% of the sample. This specimen was CD4+ or CD8+ T cells sorted from blood, taken in a trial of the OX40 agonist ivuxolimab. The receptors come from an adult with an advanced solid tumor such as melanoma, head and neck, liver or kidney cancer.

This chain links TRBV9 with TRBJ2-2, with TRBD1 as a possible D gene (6 bases). The CDR3 is 15 amino acids. CDR1 and CDR2 (germline): SGDLS, YYNGEE. V dropped 7 bases and J dropped 3 bases, with 16 bases sitting between them. The CDR3 DNA sequence: TGTGCCAGCTCCATAAGGGACATTGACACCGGGGAGCTGTTTTTT. Its translation is CASSIRDIDTGELFF.

The chain carries TRBV19 and TRBJ2-7, with 10 bases lining up with TRBD2. J was trimmed by 0 bases and V by 4 bases; bases with no gene match: 0. The V gene's germline CDR1 is LNHDA and CDR2 SQIVND (reference sequence). This CDR3 spans 14 amino acids. The CDR3: CASSTSGSSYEQYF. CDR3 sequence (DNA): TGTGCCAGTAGTACTAGCGGGAGCTCCTACGAGCAGTACTTC.

The J gene is TRBJ2-7, the V gene TRBV5-1; the match to TRBD2 covers 16 bases. Trimming at V came to 2 bases and at J to 2 bases, leaving 1 base not matched to a gene. The CDR3 length is 16 residues. Germline lookup yields CDR1 SGHRS and CDR2 YFSETQ. Written as DNA, the CDR3 is TGCGCCAGCAGCTTTGGGACTAGCGGGGGGGCCTACGAGCAGTACTTC. Protein sequence: CASSFGTSGGAYEQYF.

This clone was found a few times. The chain combines TRBV11-1 with TRBJ1-3; no reliable D call. V lost 7 bases to trimming and J lost 1 base, with 11 bases between them. The CDR3 runs to 14 residues. Germline V gene lookup returns CDR1 SGHAT and CDR2 FQDESV (reference sequence). CDR3 sequence reads: CASTMTRSGNTIYF. CDR3 sequence (DNA): TGTGCCAGCACCATGACACGGTCTGGAAACACCATATATTTT.

The chain has TRBV6-5 and TRBJ2-7; 9 nucleotides line up with TRBD1. The germline V gene has CDR1 MNHEY and CDR2 SVGAGI. There are 15 residues in the CDR3. J was trimmed by 3 bases and V by 7 bases; bases with no gene match: 10. CDR3 sequence: CASIRNPGQGYEQYF. In DNA form, the CDR3 reads TGTGCCAGCATCCGCAATCCGGGACAGGGCTACGAGCAGTACTTC.

The chain links TRBV11-1 to TRBJ1-2; a possible D gene is TRBD1 (6 bases). The CDR3 covers 14 residues. Trimming took 6 bases from V and 5 from J, leaving 16 bases between them. Germline V gives CDR1 SGHAT, CDR2 FQDESV (reference sequence). Written as DNA, the CDR3 is TGTGCCAGCAGTTTTAGCGGGACAAAATATGGCTACACCTTC. This encodes CASSFSGTKYGYTF.

The gene calls are TRBV23-1 and TRBJ1-1; D gene uncertain. TRBV23-1 falls under the ORF class, with uncertain function. V was cut by 7 bases and J by 2 bases, with 14 bases left in between. This CDR3 contains 14 residues. This CDR3 is CASTLGGDNTEAFF. The CDR3 DNA reads as TGCGCCAGCACACTGGGAGGAGACAACACTGAAGCTTTCTTT.

The chain uses TRBV29-1 and TRBJ1-4; D possibly corresponds to TRBD1 (6 bases). CDR1 and CDR2 from the germline V gene are SQVTM and ANQGSEA. The CDR3 has 13 amino acids. V was pared by 7 bases and J by 7 bases, with 16 bases between. CDR3 in amino acids: CSADSTRGEKLFF. The CDR3 DNA sequence: TGCAGCGCGGACAGCACTCGCGGTGAAAAACTGTTTTTT. Drawing the rest from reference TRBV29-1 and TRBJ1-4, the complete variable domain is SAVISQKPSRDICQRGTSLTIQCQVDSQVTMMFWYRQQPGQSLTLIATANQGSEATYESGFVIDKFPISRPNLTFSTLTVSNMSPEDSSIYLCSADSTRGEKLFFGSGTQLSVL.

This chain links TRBV19 with TRBJ2-2, with 7 bases identical to TRBD2. CDR1 and CDR2 from the germline V gene are LNHDA and SQIVND (reference sequence). The CDR3 is made up of 17 amino acids. V lost 5 bases, J lost 4 bases, and 13 bases stayed unmatched. CDR3 in DNA: TGTGCCAGTAGTCTGAGGGGAACTAGCGTGGGCACCGGGGAGCTGTTTTTT. Translation gives CASSLRGTSVGTGELFF.

This clone was detected a few times. The chain uses TRBV11-1 and TRBJ2-2; D is uncertain. With 2 bases removed from V and 3 bases from J, the gap between germline ends came to 7 bases. The CDR3 has 14 residues. The germline V gene has CDR1 SGHAT and CDR2 FQDESV (reference sequence). The CDR3 spells CASSLRAYTGELFF. The DNA of the CDR3 is TGTGCCAGCAGCTTAAGGGCCTACACCGGGGAGCTGTTTTTT.

The CDR3: CASSSQGPEQYF. The CDR3 DNA is TGTGCCAGCAGCTCGCAGGGGCCCGAGCAGTACTTC. V gene TRBV11-2 combines with J gene TRBJ2-7; a possible D gene is TRBD1 (6 bases). The germline CDR1 and CDR2 sequences are SGHAT and FQNNGV. CDR3 length: 12 residues. V was cut by 4 bases and J by 6 bases, with 10 bases left in between.

J is TRBJ2-7 and V is TRBV19, with 10 bases that match TRBD2. V dropped 5 bases and J dropped 4; count of bases not matched to a gene: 17. This CDR3 spans 18 amino acids. Germline V gene data show CDR1 as LNHDA and CDR2 as SQIVND (reference sequence). CDR3 DNA: TGTGCCAGTAGTCCCCTCCCTCGGTCTAGCGGGAGAACATACGAGCAGTACTTC. It translates to CASSPLPRSSGRTYEQYF. Full variable domain (missing parts from reference TRBV19 and TRBJ2-7): DGGITQSPKYLFRKEGQNVTLSCEQNLNHDAMYWYRQDPGQGLRLIYYSQIVNDFQKGDIAEGYSVSREKKESFPLTVTSAQKNPTAFYLCASSPLPRSSGRTYEQYFGPGTRLTVT.

This rearrangement joins TRBV29-1 to TRBJ1-1; D call uncertain. This CDR3 comprises 10 residues. Germline loops: CDR1 SQVTM, CDR2 ANQGSEA. Trimming cost V 6 bases and J 5 bases, with 7 bases left between them. The CDR3 DNA reads as TGCAGCGTAAGGCGGACTGAAGCTTTCTTT. It is translated as CSVRRTEAFF.

V and J are TRBV30 and TRBJ2-3; D perhaps matches TRBD2 (5 bases). CDR3 length: 11 amino acids. The V end lost 3 bases, the J end lost 5 bases, and 6 bases lay between the germline ends. Germline loops: CDR1 GTSNPN, CDR2 SVGIG (reference sequence). The CDR3 DNA sequence: TGTGCCTGGAGGGGGAGAGATACGCAGTATTTT. It encodes CAWRGRDTQYF.

The chain recombines TRBV7-2 with TRBJ2-3; 10 bases are shared with TRBD2. V gave up 3 bases and J gave up 0 bases; unmatched junction bases: 3. Germline V gene sequence: CDR1 SGHTA, CDR2 FQGNSA. There are 16 residues in the CDR3. This chain's CDR3 is CASSFTTSGSTDTQYF. DNA for the CDR3: TGTGCCAGCAGCTTTACGACTAGCGGGAGCACAGATACGCAGTATTTT.

This clone was counted only a few times. A read error may produce the germline difference seen at one junction end. J is TRBJ2-5 and V is TRBV15; 12 bases are shared with TRBD2. The CDR3 contains 15 residues. Germline assignment: CDR1 LNHNV and CDR2 YYDKDF (reference sequence). CDR3: CATSRDRLAGEAQYF. The CDR3 nucleotides are TGTGCCACCAGCAGAGATCGACTAGCGGGAGAGGCCCAGTACTTC. Using reference TRBV15 and TRBJ2-5 for the parts outside the CDR3, the full variable domain is DAMVIQNPRYQVTQFGKPVTLSCSQTLNHNVMYWYQQKSSQAPKLLFHYYDKDFNNEADTPDNFQSRRPNTSFCFLDIRSPGLGDTAMYLCATSRDRLAGEAQYFGPGTRLLVL.

This clone was observed a handful of times. V gene TRBV20-1 combines with J gene TRBJ2-7; the D is unclear. The CDR3 covers 11 residues. Trimming pared 1 base from V and 5 bases from J, leaving 6 bases between. Germline CDR1 and CDR2: DFQATT and SNEGSKA (reference sequence). CDR3 residues: CSARVTHEQYF. The CDR3 DNA follows: TGCAGTGCTAGAGTGACCCACGAGCAGTACTTC.

The chain recombines TRBV7-9 with TRBJ2-1, with TRBD2 matching 9 bases. CDR1 and CDR2 from the germline V gene are SEHNR and FQNEAQ (reference sequence). With V trimmed by 3 bases and J by 8 bases, 5 bases remained unmatched. The CDR3 has 14 residues. The CDR3 is CASSLNSGGDEQFF. For the CDR3, the DNA is TGTGCCAGCAGCTTGAATAGCGGGGGCGATGAGCAGTTCTTC.

A single count supports this clone. The V gene is TRBV5-1, the J gene TRBJ2-7, with D unclear. Germline lookup yields CDR1 SGHRS and CDR2 YFSETQ. The CDR3 runs to 12 residues. V gave up 1 base and J gave up 3 bases, with 5 bases separating them. The DNA for the CDR3 is TGCGCCAGCAGCTTGTCGGACTACGAGCAGTACTTC. Amino acids: CASSLSDYEQYF.

The CDR3 loop reads CASSQDWDRAHQPQHF. CDR3 bases: TGCGCCAGCAGCCAAGATTGGGACAGGGCACATCAGCCCCAGCATTTT. The V gene is TRBV4-1, the J gene TRBJ1-5; 9 nucleotides line up with TRBD1. The CDR3 sequence is 16 residues long. Trimming removed 0 bases from V and 5 bases from J; junction bases left unmatched: 5. Germline V gives CDR1 MGHRA, CDR2 YSYEKL.

The chain combines TRBV2 with TRBJ2-5; D is tentatively TRBD1 or TRBD2 (5 bases each). This CDR3 comprises 14 residues. Per the germline V gene, CDR1 is SNHLY and CDR2 is FYNNEI. Trimming removed 7 bases from V and 4 bases from J, with 16 bases in between. CDR3 sequence (DNA): TGTGCCAGCACCAAGAGGGGCGGAGTAGAGACCCAGTACTTC. Amino acids: CASTKRGGVETQYF.

This rearrangement joins TRBV30 to TRBJ1-5; 10 nucleotides agree with TRBD1. V lost 7 bases, J lost 0 bases, and 12 bases stayed unmatched. The CDR3 runs 17 residues. The germline CDR1 and CDR2 sequences are GTSNPN and SVGIG (reference sequence). CDR3 sequence (DNA): TGTGCCTTTACGGTGGGACAGGGGATTTATAGCAATCAGCCCCAGCATTTT. Its translation is CAFTVGQGIYSNQPQHF.

This chain links TRBV28 with TRBJ1-3; D call uncertain. Germline lookup yields CDR1 MDHEN and CDR2 SYDVKM. Trimming left V 3 bases short and J 0 bases short, with 9 bases between. This CDR3 region has 15 residues. The CDR3 reads CASSLEILSGNTIYF. The CDR3 nucleotides read TGTGCCAGCAGTTTGGAAATCCTCTCTGGAAACACCATATATTTT.

This clone was found once. The genes are TRBV9 and TRBJ1-2, with 8 bases lining up with TRBD1. V lost 0 bases, J lost 13 bases, and 8 bases stayed unmatched. Germline values: CDR1 SGDLS, CDR2 YYNGEE. This CDR3 region has 13 residues. The CDR3 DNA is TGTGCCAGCAGCGTAGGTGTGCAGGGGGCAACCACCTTC. Translating gives CASSVGVQGATTF.

There are a few counts of this clone. The V gene is TRBV18, the J gene TRBJ1-2; the match to TRBD1 covers 9 bases. Germline loops: CDR1 KGHSH, CDR2 LQKENI. The CDR3 runs to 15 residues. Trimming at V came to 3 bases and at J to 6 bases, leaving 8 bases not matched to a gene. In DNA form, the CDR3 reads TGTGCCAGCTCACCGCGGGACAGGGTAGAAGATGGCTACACCTTC. It specifies CASSPRDRVEDGYTF.

There are a few counts of this clone. The chain links TRBV5-1 to TRBJ1-2; tentatively, D is TRBD1 (6 bases). The CDR3 is made up of 13 amino acids. Germline CDR1 SGHRS, CDR2 YFSETQ. V was cut by 4 bases and J by 6 bases, with 13 bases left in between. The CDR3 DNA reads TGCGCCAGCAGCACGCGACAGGCTGATGGCTACACCTTC. Translating it yields CASSTRQADGYTF.

The chain recombines TRBV30 with TRBJ2-7, with D unresolved. Germline lookup yields CDR1 GTSNPN and CDR2 SVGIG (reference sequence). V was trimmed by 3 bases and J by 6 bases, leaving 12 bases between them. The CDR3 covers 12 residues. The CDR3: CAWRGGAREQYF. Here the CDR3 DNA reads TGTGCCTGGAGGGGTGGAGCTCGCGAGCAGTACTTC.

The V gene is TRBV13, the J gene TRBJ2-7; TRBD1 aligns across 9 bases. Germline CDR1 PRHDT, CDR2 FYEKMQ (reference sequence). The J segment lost 2 bases and the V segment lost 4 bases, leaving 9 bases of the junction unmatched. The CDR3 sequence is 16 residues long. The CDR3 loop is CASSSTRDRAPYEQYF. The CDR3 DNA sequence: TGTGCCAGCAGCTCGACCCGGGACAGGGCCCCCTACGAGCAGTACTTC.